This TCR beta chain originates from a study of T cell responses to AZD1222 COVID-19 vaccine. Profiled with immunoSEQ multiplex PCR; TCRdb holds only in-frame clones, not every one. This sample has about 110,000 clones, with more than 70% found just once. This clone was seen more than once but under ten times. Pooled samples include second doses given at about 4 or 12 weeks. With 1 base removed from V and 5 bases from J, the gap between germline ends came to 9 bases. CDR1 and CDR2 (germline): SEHNR, FQNEAQ (reference sequence). This CDR3 spans 13 amino acids. V usage is TRBV7-9 and J usage is TRBJ2-7; D might be TRBD2 (5 bases). The receptor's source is an adult who received the AZD1222 COVID-19 vaccine. Material: peripheral blood, obtained 28 days after the second AZD1222 dose. The CDR3 reads CASSLGSGNEQYF. DNA of the CDR3: TGTGCCAGCAGCTTAGGTTCGGGAAACGAGCAGTACTTC. Based on the CDR3 plus reference TRBV7-9 and TRBJ2-7, the full variable domain is DTGVSQNPRHKITKRGQNVTFRCDPISEHNRLYWYRQTLGQGPEFLTYFQNEAQLEKSRLLSDRFSAERPKGSFSTLEIQRTEQGDSAMYLCASSLGSGNEQYFGPGTRLTVT.